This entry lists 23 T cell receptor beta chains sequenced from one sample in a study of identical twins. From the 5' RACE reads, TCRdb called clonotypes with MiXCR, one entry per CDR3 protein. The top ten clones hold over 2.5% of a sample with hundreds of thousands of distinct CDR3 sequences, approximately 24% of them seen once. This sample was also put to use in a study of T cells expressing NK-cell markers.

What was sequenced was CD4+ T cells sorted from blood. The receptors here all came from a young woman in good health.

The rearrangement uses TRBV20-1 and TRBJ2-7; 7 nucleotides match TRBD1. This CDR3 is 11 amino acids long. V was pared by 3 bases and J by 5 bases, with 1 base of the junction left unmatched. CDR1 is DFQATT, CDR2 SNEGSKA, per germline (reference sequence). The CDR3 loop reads CSARGQNEQYF. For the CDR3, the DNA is TGCAGTGCTAGGGGACAGAACGAGCAGTACTTC.

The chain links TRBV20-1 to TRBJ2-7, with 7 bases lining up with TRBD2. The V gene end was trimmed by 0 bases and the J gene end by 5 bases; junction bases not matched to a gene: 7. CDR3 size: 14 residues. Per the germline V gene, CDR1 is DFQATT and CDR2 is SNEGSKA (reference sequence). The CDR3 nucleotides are TGCAGTGCTAGAGATGGGAGGGAGCGGGACGAGCAGTACTTC. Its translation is CSARDGRERDEQYF.

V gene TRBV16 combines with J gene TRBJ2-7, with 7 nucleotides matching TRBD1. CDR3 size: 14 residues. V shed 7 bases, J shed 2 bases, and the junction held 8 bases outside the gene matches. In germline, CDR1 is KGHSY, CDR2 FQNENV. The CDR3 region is CASNHRDRTYEQYF. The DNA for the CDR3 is TGTGCCAGCAATCACCGGGACAGAACCTACGAGCAGTACTTC.

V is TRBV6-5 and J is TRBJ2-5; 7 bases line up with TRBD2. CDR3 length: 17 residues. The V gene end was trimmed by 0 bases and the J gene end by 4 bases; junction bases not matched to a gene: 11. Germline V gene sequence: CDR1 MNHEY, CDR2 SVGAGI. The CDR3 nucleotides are TGTGCCAGCAGTTACTCGAGCATCGGCGGGAGAGGAGAGACCCAGTACTTC. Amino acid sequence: CASSYSSIGGRGETQYF.

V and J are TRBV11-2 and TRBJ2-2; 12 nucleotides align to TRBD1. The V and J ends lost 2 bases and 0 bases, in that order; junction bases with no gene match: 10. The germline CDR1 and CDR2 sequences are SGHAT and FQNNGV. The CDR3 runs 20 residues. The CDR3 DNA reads TGTGCCAGCAGCTTAAGGGACAGGGGGCTTTTACTCGCGAACACCGGGGAGCTGTTTTTT. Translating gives CASSLRDRGLLLANTGELFF.

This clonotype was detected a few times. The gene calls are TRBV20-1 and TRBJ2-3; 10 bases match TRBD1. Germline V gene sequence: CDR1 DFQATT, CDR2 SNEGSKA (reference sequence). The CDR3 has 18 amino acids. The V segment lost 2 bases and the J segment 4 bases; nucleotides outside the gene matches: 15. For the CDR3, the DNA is TGCAGTGCTAGACACCTTACTCCCGGGACAGGGGTTTCAGATACGCAGTATTTT. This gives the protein CSARHLTPGTGVSDTQYF.

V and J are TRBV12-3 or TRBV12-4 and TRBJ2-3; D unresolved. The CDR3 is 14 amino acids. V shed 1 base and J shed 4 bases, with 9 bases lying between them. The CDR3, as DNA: TGTGCCAGCAGTTTAGGAGATGGCCCAGATACGCAGTATTTT. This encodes CASSLGDGPDTQYF.

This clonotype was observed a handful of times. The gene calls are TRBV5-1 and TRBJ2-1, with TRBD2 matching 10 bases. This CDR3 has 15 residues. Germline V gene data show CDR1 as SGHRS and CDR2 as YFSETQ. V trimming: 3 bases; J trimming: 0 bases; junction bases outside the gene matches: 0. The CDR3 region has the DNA TGCGCCAGCAGCTCTAGCGGGGGCTCCTACAATGAGCAGTTCTTC. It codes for CASSSSGGSYNEQFF. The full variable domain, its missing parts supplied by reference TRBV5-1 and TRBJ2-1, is KAGVTQTPRYLIKTRGQQVTLSCSPISGHRSVSWYQQTPGQGLQFLFEYFSETQRNKGNFPGRFSGRQFSNSRSEMNVSTLELGDSALYLCASSSSGGSYNEQFFGPGTRLTVL.

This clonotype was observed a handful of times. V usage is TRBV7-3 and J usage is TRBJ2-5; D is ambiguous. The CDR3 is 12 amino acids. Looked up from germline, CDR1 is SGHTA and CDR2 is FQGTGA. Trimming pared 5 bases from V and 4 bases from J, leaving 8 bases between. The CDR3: CASSPLRETQYF. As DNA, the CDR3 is TGTGCCAGCAGCCCTCTCCGAGAGACCCAGTACTTC.

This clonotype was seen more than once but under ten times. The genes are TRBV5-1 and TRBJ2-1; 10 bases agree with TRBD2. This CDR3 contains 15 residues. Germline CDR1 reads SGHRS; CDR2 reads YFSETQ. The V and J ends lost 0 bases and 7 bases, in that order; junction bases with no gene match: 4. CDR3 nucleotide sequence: TGCGCCAGCAGCTTGGTAGCGGGAGGTGATAATGAGCAGTTCTTC. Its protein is CASSLVAGGDNEQFF.

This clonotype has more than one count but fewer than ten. DNA of the CDR3: TGCAGTGCTAGGAGGCTAGCGGGGTCCACAGATACGCAGTATTTT. It is translated as CSARRLAGSTDTQYF. The chain links TRBV20-1 to TRBJ2-3; TRBD2 agrees at 9 bases. CDR3 size: 15 residues. V lost 3 bases to trimming and J lost 2 bases; unmatched junction nucleotides: 6. Germline V gives CDR1 DFQATT, CDR2 SNEGSKA (reference sequence).

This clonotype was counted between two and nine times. The DNA for the CDR3 is TGTGCCAGCAGCTTAGTGCTAGCGGTAGCGGGAGTGATCTACAATGAGCAGTTCTTC. Protein product: CASSLVLAVAGVIYNEQFF. The chain joins TRBV7-2 to TRBJ2-1, with 9 bases that match TRBD2. V was clipped by 1 base and J by 3 bases; unmatched bases: 13. CDR3 size: 19 residues. In germline, CDR1 is SGHTA, CDR2 FQGNSA.

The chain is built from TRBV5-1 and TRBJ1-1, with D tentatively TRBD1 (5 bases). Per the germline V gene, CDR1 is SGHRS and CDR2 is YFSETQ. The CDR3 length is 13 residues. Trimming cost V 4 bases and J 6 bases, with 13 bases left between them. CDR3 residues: CASSAGERPEAFF. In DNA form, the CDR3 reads TGCGCCAGCAGCGCGGGGGAGCGGCCTGAAGCTTTCTTT.

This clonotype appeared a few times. CDR3 nucleotide sequence: TGTGCCAGCAGCTCGCCCGGGGGGCGAGGTAACTATGGCTACACCTTC. Encoded protein: CASSSPGGRGNYGYTF. The chain links TRBV12-3 or TRBV12-4 to TRBJ1-2; perhaps TRBD1 as D (6 bases). The V end was cut by 6 bases, the J end by 1 base, with 18 bases between. There are 16 residues in the CDR3.

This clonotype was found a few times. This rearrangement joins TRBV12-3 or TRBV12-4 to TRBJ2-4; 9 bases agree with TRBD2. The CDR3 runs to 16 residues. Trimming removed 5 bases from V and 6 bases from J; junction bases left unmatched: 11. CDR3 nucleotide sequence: TGTGCCAGCAGTATCCATCGACTAGCGGAACTAAACATTCAGTACTTC. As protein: CASSIHRLAELNIQYF.

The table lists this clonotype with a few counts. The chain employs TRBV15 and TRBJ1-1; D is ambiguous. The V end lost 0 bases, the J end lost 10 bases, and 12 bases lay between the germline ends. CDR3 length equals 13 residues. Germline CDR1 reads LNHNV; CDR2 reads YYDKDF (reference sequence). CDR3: CATSREEGPGAFF. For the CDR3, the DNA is TGTGCCACCAGCAGAGAGGAGGGTCCGGGAGCTTTCTTT.

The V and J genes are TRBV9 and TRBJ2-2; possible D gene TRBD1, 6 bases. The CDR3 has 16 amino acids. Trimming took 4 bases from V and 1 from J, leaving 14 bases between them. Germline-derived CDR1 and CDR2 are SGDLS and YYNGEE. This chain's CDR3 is CASSQGPGENTGELFF. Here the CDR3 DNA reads TGTGCCAGCAGCCAGGGGCCTGGAGAGAACACCGGGGAGCTGTTTTTT.

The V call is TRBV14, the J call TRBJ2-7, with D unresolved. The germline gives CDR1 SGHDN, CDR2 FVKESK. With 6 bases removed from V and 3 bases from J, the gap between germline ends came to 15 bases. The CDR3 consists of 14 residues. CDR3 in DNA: TGTGCCAGCAGTACAGAGCTTCGTCGCTACGAGCAGTACTTC. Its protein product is CASSTELRRYEQYF.

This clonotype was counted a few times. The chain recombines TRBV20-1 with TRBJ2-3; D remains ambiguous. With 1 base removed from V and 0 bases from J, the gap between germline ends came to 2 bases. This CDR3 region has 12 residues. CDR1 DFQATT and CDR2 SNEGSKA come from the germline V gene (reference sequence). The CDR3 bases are TGCAGTGCTAGAGTGAGCACAGATACGCAGTATTTT. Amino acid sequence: CSARVSTDTQYF.

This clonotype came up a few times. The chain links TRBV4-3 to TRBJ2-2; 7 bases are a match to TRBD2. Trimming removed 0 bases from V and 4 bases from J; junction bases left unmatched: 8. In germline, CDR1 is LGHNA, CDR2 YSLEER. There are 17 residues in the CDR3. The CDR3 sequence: CASSQDLERGATGELFF. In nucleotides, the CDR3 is TGCGCCAGCAGCCAAGACCTTGAGCGGGGAGCCACCGGGGAGCTGTTTTTT.

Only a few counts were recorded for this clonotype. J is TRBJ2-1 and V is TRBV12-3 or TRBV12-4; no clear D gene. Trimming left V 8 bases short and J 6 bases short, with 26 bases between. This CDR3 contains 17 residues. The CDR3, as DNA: TGTGCCAGCCGTCCGGCTTTGGGCCTCGGTGGACGCAATGAGCAGTTCTTC. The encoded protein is CASRPALGLGGRNEQFF.

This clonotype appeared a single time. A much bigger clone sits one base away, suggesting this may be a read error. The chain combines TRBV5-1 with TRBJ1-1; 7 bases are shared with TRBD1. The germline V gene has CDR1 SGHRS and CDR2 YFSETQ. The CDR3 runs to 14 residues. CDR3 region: CASRTGPMNSEAFF. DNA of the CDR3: TGCGCCAGTCGGACAGGACCCATGAACAGTGAAGCTTTCTTT.

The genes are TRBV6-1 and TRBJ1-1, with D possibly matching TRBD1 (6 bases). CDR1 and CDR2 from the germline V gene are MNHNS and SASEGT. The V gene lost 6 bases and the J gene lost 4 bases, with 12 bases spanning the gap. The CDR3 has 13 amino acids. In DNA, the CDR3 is TGTGCCAGCAGGGGGGCAAGAGGCACTGAAGCTTTCTTT. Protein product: CASRGARGTEAFF.